This T cell receptor (beta chain) was recovered during a study of blood T cell repertoires in COVID-19. Assay used: immunoSEQ multiplex PCR; TCRdb lists only in-frame clones, some missing. The sample shows approximately 58,000 clones, 81% of them seen only once. CDR3 length: 14 amino acids. The V gene's germline CDR1 is LNHDA and CDR2 SQIVND (reference sequence). The V gene lost 3 bases and the J gene lost 2 bases, with 10 bases spanning the gap. The TCR originated in a man in his 60s with COVID-19, enrolled during active disease. The V gene is TRBV19, the J gene TRBJ1-1, with D perhaps TRBD1 (6 bases). The specimen was peripheral blood. CDR3 protein: CASSIRGGNTEAFF. The CDR3 DNA follows: TGTGCCAGTAGTATTAGGGGGGGCAACACTGAAGCTTTCTTT.